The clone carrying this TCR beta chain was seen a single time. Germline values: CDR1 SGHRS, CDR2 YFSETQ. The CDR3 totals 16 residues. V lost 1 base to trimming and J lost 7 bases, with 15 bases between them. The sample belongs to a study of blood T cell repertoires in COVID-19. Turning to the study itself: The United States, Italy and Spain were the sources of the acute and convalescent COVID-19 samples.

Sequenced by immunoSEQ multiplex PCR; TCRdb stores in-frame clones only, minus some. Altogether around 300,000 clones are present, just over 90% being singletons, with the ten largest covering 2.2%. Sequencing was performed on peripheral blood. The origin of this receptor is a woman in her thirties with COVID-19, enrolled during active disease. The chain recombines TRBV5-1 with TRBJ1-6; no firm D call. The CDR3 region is CASSLSERPGNSPLHF. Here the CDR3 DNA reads TGCGCCAGCAGCTTGTCCGAGCGGCCTGGGAATTCACCCCTCCACTTT.